This TCR beta chain was identified during a study of blood T cells in healthy people across ages. PCR was performed a second time for about 6 to 12 cycles using a sample-barcoded 5' primer and a J-beta primer mix. TCRdb re-analysed the 5' RACE reads in MiXCR, keeping a single row per CDR3 protein. Of about 620,000 distinct CDR3 sequences in the sample, roughly 21% were seen once. The V gene's germline CDR1 is SEHNR and CDR2 FQNEAQ (reference sequence). V was clipped by 8 bases and J by 4 bases; unmatched bases: 4. The CDR3 extends over 12 amino acids. This clonotype was counted between two and nine times. As yet, its antigen is unknown. Drawn from each donor were 8.5 to 10 milliliters of peripheral blood. Samples each yielded at least 5 micrograms of total RNA. Study-wide points: Because donor CMV status was unknown, expanded clonotype changes were possibly confounded.

Sequenced input: blood. The chain employs TRBV7-9 and TRBJ2-5; 7 bases are shared with TRBD1. The receptor was derived from a man between 65 and 79 years old in good health. The CDR3 DNA reads TGTGCCAGCGGAAACAGGGGAGAGACCCAGTACTTC. As protein: CASGNRGETQYF.